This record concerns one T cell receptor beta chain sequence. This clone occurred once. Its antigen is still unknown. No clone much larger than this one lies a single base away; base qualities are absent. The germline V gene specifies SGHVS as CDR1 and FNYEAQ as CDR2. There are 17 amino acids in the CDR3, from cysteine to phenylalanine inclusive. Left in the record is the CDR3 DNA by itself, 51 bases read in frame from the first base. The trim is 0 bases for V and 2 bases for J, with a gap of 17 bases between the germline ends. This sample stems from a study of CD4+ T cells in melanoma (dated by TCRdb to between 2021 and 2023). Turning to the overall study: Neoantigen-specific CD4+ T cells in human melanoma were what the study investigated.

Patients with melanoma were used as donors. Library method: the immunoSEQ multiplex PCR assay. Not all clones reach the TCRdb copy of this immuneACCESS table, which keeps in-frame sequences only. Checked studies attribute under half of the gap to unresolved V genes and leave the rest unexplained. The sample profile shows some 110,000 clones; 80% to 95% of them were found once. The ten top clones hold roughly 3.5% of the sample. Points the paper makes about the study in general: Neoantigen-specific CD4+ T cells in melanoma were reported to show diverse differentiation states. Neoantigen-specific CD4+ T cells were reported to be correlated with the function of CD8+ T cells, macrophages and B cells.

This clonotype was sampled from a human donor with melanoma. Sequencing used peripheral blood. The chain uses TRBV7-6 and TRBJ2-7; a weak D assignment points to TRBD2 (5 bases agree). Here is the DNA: TGTGCCAGCAGCTTAGCGATCGTGGCTAGCAACCCCTACGAGCAGTACTTC. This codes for CASSLAIVASNPYEQYF. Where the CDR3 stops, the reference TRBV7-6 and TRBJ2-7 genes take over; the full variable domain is GAGVSQSPRYKVTKRGQDVALRCDPISGHVSLYWYRQALGQGPEFLTYFNYEAQQDKSGLPNDRFSAERPEGSISTLTIQRTEQRDSAMYRCASSLAIVASNPYEQYFGPGTRLTVT.